This TCR beta chain is from a study of T cells in Graves' hyperthyroidism and ophthalmopathy. Study findings and constraints: Most clonotypes that expanded in the thyroid above 0.001 also showed up in blood. Patients with ophthalmopathy were separated from those with stable hyperthyroidism by a 13 V-J model.

A few counts support this clonotype. Its antigen is currently unknown. The blood specimen was taken at initial hyperthyroidism diagnosis, before any ophthalmopathy symptoms. The source material, RNA transcripts, was used to amplify TCR beta CDR3 regions. HTBI primers were used for first-round RT-PCR of the TCR CDR3. Using its own MiXCR run on the multiplex PCR reads, TCRdb lists one record per CDR3 protein. The sample includes more than 300,000 distinct CDR3 sequences, about a sixth of them seen just once. The receptor comes from a woman in her twenties or thirties with Graves' hyperthyroidism that later progressed to Graves' ophthalmopathy. The material sequenced was blood.

CDR3: CARRPSGGDTQYF. CDR3 sequence (DNA): TGTGCCCGCCGGCCTAGCGGGGGAGATACGCAGTATTTT. The rearrangement links TRBV30 to TRBJ2-3; 10 bases map to TRBD2. The ends lost 8 bases at V and 5 bases at J; junction bases unmatched: 7. CDR3 size: 13 residues. Germline V gene data show CDR1 as GTSNPN and CDR2 as SVGIG (reference sequence).